Listed here are 22 T cell receptor beta chains from one sample, sequenced in a study of immune heterogeneity within non-small cell lung tumors. Multiplex PCR relied on 32 V and 13 J primers to amplify TCR beta CDR3. TCRdb reanalysed the multiplex PCR reads using MiXCR and keeps one entry per CDR3 protein. The sample holds roughly 10,000 distinct CDR3 sequences, more than 20% seen once. Per sample, 600 ng of bulk tumor genomic DNA was the template used. Biopsies, several per primary tumor and spaced far apart, were collected during surgery. Undergoing curative surgery were patients whose non-small cell lung cancer was untreated and newly diagnosed. Source material: lung tumor tissue. The source is a woman in her fifties or sixties with non-small cell lung cancer.

The table lists this clonotype with many counts. The chain links TRBV6-1 to TRBJ2-5; D is uncertain. CDR1 is MNHNS and CDR2 is SASEGT in the germline V gene. This CDR3 has 12 amino acids. Trimming shortened V by 5 bases and J by 5 bases, and 9 bases separated the two germline ends. The CDR3 nucleotides read TGTGCCAGCAGTTCCCTTCGGGAGACCCAGTACTTC. Translating it yields CASSSLRETQYF.

This clonotype was seen ten or more times. This rearrangement joins TRBV5-1 to TRBJ2-4, with 16 bases that match TRBD2. Germline loops: CDR1 SGHRS, CDR2 YFSETQ. This CDR3 is built from 18 residues. Unmatched junction bases numbered 7, after V lost 7 bases and J lost 0 bases. Here the CDR3 DNA reads TGCGCCAGCGCGGGGGGACTAGCGGGGGGGGTAGCCAAAAACATTCAGTACTTC. It codes for CASAGGLAGGVAKNIQYF.

In this sample, this clonotype turned up many times. The chain recombines TRBV9 with TRBJ2-2; D is undetermined. The CDR3 spans 12 residues. Per germline, CDR1 SGDLS and CDR2 YYNGEE. Trimming cost V 0 bases and J 6 bases, with 3 bases left between them. The DNA of the CDR3 is TGTGCCAGCAGCGTAGTTCCCGGGGAGCTGTTTTTT. Residues: CASSVVPGELFF. Together with reference TRBV9 and TRBJ2-2, the CDR3 gives the full variable domain: DSGVTQTPKHLITATGQRVTLRCSPRSGDLSVYWYQQSLDQGLQFLIQYYNGEERAKGNILERFSAQQFPDLHSELNLSSLELGDSALYFCASSVVPGELFFGEGSRLTVL.

This clonotype occurred a few times. A clone one base away is much larger, so this may be a read error. The chain carries TRBV18 and TRBJ1-5; unclear D gene. CDR3 size: 12 residues. CDR1 is KGHSH and CDR2 is LQKENI in the germline V gene. The CDR3 DNA sequence: TGTGCCAGCTCAACGAACAATCATCCCCAGCATTTT. As protein: CASSTNNHPQHF.

This clonotype is classed as medium-sized (0.01 to 0.1%). The J gene is TRBJ2-7, the V gene TRBV5-1; 9 nucleotides match TRBD1. CDR3 length: 15 amino acids. V shed 3 bases and J 1 base; nucleotides not matched to a gene: 5. The germline V gene encodes CDR1 SGHRS and CDR2 YFSETQ. CDR3 DNA: TGCGCCAGCAGCTCCCTAGGGACAGGGTCCTACGAGCAGTACTTC. This codes for CASSSLGTGSYEQYF.

A note on this clonotype: One end of the junction varies from germline; a read error may be responsible. The V gene is TRBV9, the J gene TRBJ2-7, with TRBD2 identical over 11 bases. The CDR3 loop spans 17 amino acids. CDR1 and CDR2 (germline): SGDLS, YYNGEE. Here the CDR3 reads CTSSVGTSGSLAYEQYF. The CDR3 DNA reads as TGTACCAGCAGCGTAGGCACTAGCGGGAGTCTAGCCTACGAGCAGTACTTC.

This clonotype counts as medium-sized. V is TRBV7-9 and J is TRBJ2-3, with 11 bases lining up with TRBD2. The trim removed 5 bases at V and 3 bases at J, leaving 7 bases unmatched. This CDR3 is built from 16 residues. Germline V gives CDR1 SEHNR, CDR2 FQNEAQ (reference sequence). Written as DNA, the CDR3 is TGTGCCAGCAGCGGAGGGACTAGCGGTCCGACAGATACGCAGTATTTT. Translating it yields CASSGGTSGPTDTQYF.

About this clonotype itself: A read error may be the cause here, since a much bigger clone is one base away. This chain uses TRBV27 with TRBJ1-1; 7 nucleotides match TRBD1. The V segment lost 7 bases and the J segment 3 bases; nucleotides outside the gene matches: 8. Germline CDR1 is MNHEY and CDR2 is SMNVEV (reference sequence). The CDR3 runs to 14 residues. As DNA, the CDR3 is TGTGCCAGCACACCCAGGGGGACGGACACTGAAGCTTTCTTT. It specifies CASTPRGTDTEAFF.

This clonotype counts as medium-sized. The chain recombines TRBV30 with TRBJ2-1; tentatively, D is TRBD1 or TRBD2 (5 bases each). The germline gives CDR1 GTSNPN, CDR2 SVGIG (reference sequence). The CDR3 length is 11 residues. Trimming took off 7 bases at V and 9 bases at J, with 13 bases between the two ends. This CDR3 reads CALTGRAEQFF. The CDR3 nucleotides are TGTGCCTTAACGGGGCGGGCTGAGCAGTTCTTC.

Note on this clonotype: A read error is possible here, since a much larger clone lies one base away. The chain carries TRBV3-1 and TRBJ1-1, with 9 positions matching TRBD1. The CDR3 is 13 amino acids. Germline CDR1 reads LGHDT; CDR2 reads YNNKEL (reference sequence). The CDR3 region is CASIQGTGIEAFF. In nucleotides, the CDR3 is TGTGCCAGCATCCAAGGGACAGGGATTGAAGCTTTCTTT.

This clonotype appeared many times. This chain uses TRBV6-1 with TRBJ2-7, with 8 bases matching TRBD1. The ends lost 6 bases at V and 6 bases at J; junction bases unmatched: 10. The CDR3 is made up of 14 amino acids. CDR1 is MNHNS, CDR2 SASEGT, per germline. CDR3 DNA sequence: TGTGCCAGCAGGCCCGGGACAGGAAATTCCGAGCAGTACTTC. Residues: CASRPGTGNSEQYF.

The V gene is TRBV9, the J gene TRBJ2-7; D not resolved. This CDR3 has 13 amino acids. Deletions cut 0 bases from V and 4 bases from J, with 8 bases between. The germline V gene encodes CDR1 SGDLS and CDR2 YYNGEE. The chain's CDR3 is CASSVDGRYEQYF. The DNA for the CDR3 is TGTGCCAGCAGCGTAGATGGTAGGTACGAGCAGTACTTC. Using reference TRBV9 and TRBJ2-7 for the parts outside the CDR3, the full variable domain is DSGVTQTPKHLITATGQRVTLRCSPRSGDLSVYWYQQSLDQGLQFLIQYYNGEERAKGNILERFSAQQFPDLHSELNLSSLELGDSALYFCASSVDGRYEQYFGPGTRLTVT.

At least ten counts were recorded for this clonotype. The V call is TRBV27, the J call TRBJ1-1, with D perhaps matching TRBD1 (6 bases). Trimming took 3 bases from V and 4 from J, leaving 12 bases between them. From germline, CDR1 is MNHEY and CDR2 SMNVEV (reference sequence). This CDR3 region has 14 residues. This CDR3 is CASSLGAGGTEAFF. The CDR3, as DNA: TGTGCCAGCAGTTTGGGGGCGGGGGGCACTGAAGCTTTCTTT.

This clonotype was seen repeatedly, ten times or more. The chain couples TRBV3-1 to TRBJ2-7, with no clear D. The CDR3 is 16 residues long. Looked up from germline, CDR1 is LGHDT and CDR2 is YNNKEL (reference sequence). V dropped 1 base and J dropped 0 bases, with 13 bases sitting between them. The chain's CDR3 is CASSQVPGASSYEQYF. DNA of the CDR3: TGTGCCAGCAGCCAAGTGCCGGGCGCGAGCTCCTACGAGCAGTACTTC.

The V call is TRBV7-9, the J call TRBJ2-5; unclear D gene. CDR1 is SEHNR, CDR2 FQNEAQ, per germline (reference sequence). There are 15 residues in the CDR3. V lost 5 bases and J 1 base, leaving 14 bases between the germline ends. The CDR3 spells CASSPWGVGQETQYF. For the CDR3, the DNA is TGTGCCAGCAGCCCCTGGGGTGTAGGCCAAGAGACCCAGTACTTC.

This clonotype was picked up many times. V gene TRBV28 combines with J gene TRBJ1-5; D is undetermined. Looked up from germline, CDR1 is MDHEN and CDR2 is SYDVKM. The CDR3 runs to 15 residues. V lost 1 base and J 3 bases, leaving 10 bases between the germline ends. The CDR3, as DNA: TGTGCCAGCAGTTTATCTGGCCAGTACAATCAGCCCCAGCATTTT. Protein product: CASSLSGQYNQPQHF.

This clonotype has at least ten counts. The gene calls are TRBV9 and TRBJ2-7; TRBD1 aligns across 8 bases. CDR3 length: 14 residues. Germline values: CDR1 SGDLS, CDR2 YYNGEE. V shed 3 bases and J 2 bases; nucleotides not matched to a gene: 4. This CDR3 is CASSGGTGTYEQYF. For the CDR3, the DNA is TGTGCCAGCAGCGGGGGGACAGGAACCTACGAGCAGTACTTC.

Within the sample, this clonotype is medium-sized. The genes are TRBV18 and TRBJ1-4; 8 nucleotides align to TRBD1. The CDR3 has 14 amino acids. With 1 base clipped from V and 8 bases from J, the junction kept 3 bases outside the gene matches. Germline V gene data show CDR1 as KGHSH and CDR2 as LQKENI. The DNA of the CDR3 is TGTGCCAGCTCACCACGGACAGGGATGGAAAAACTGTTTTTT. It specifies CASSPRTGMEKLFF. Drawing the rest from reference TRBV18 and TRBJ1-4, the complete variable domain is NAGVMQNPRHLVRRRGQEARLRCSPMKGHSHVYWYRQLPEEGLKFMVYLQKENIIDESGMPKERFSAEFPKEGPSILRIQQVVRGDSAAYFCASSPRTGMEKLFFGSGTQLSVL.

This clonotype was observed at least ten times. The chain employs TRBV6-1 and TRBJ2-7, with D tentatively TRBD1 (6 bases). V was shortened by 5 bases and J by 2 bases, with 16 bases between the two germline ends. The germline gives CDR1 MNHNS, CDR2 SASEGT. The CDR3 length is 15 residues. CDR3 in DNA: TGTGCCAGCAGTTACCGGGACAACGGGGCCTACGAGCAGTACTTC. Translated, it gives CASSYRDNGAYEQYF.

The CDR3 region has the DNA TGTGCCAGCAGGCCTCCAGGGGGCGCGAACACCATATATTTT. The encoded protein is CASRPPGGANTIYF. The J gene is TRBJ1-3, the V gene TRBV6-1, with TRBD1 identical over 8 bases. The CDR3 spans 14 residues. The germline CDR1 and CDR2 sequences are MNHNS and SASEGT. V lost 6 bases to trimming and J lost 7 bases; unmatched junction nucleotides: 8.

The chain uses TRBV12-5 and TRBJ2-3; D ambiguous. CDR3 length: 11 amino acids. Per the germline V gene, CDR1 is LGHNT and CDR2 is FRNRAP. Trimming took off 3 bases at V and 7 bases at J, with 5 bases between the two ends. The CDR3 nucleotides read TGTGCTAGTGGTTTCGAATATACGCAGTATTTT. As protein: CASGFEYTQYF.

This clonotype was detected a few times. The V gene is TRBV28, the J gene TRBJ1-5; TRBD1 aligns across 7 bases. The CDR3 has 18 amino acids. V shed 3 bases and J 2 bases; nucleotides not matched to a gene: 13. Germline CDR1 MDHEN, CDR2 SYDVKM. The CDR3 spells CASSFLSTGDIGNQPQHF. CDR3 bases: TGTGCCAGCAGTTTTTTGTCTACAGGGGATATCGGCAATCAGCCCCAGCATTTT.